Included here is one T cell receptor (beta chain) sequence, with context. The sample holds other DNA sequences that translate to the same CDR3. Clones were read by immunoSEQ multiplex PCR, and TCRdb kept only the in-frame ones, dropping some. The sample yields some 2,000,000 clones, around 95% seen once. These data belong to a study of shared clonotypes between healthy human individuals. This CDR3 spans 12 amino acids. Trimming pared 4 bases from V and 4 bases from J, leaving 7 bases between. CDR1 and CDR2 from the germline V gene are MNHEY and SMNVEV (reference sequence). The TCR sequence derives from a man in his late teens or twenties in good health. The source material was naive CD4+ T cells sorted from blood. Indicated subset: CD45RA+ positively selected. The chain couples TRBV27 to TRBJ1-1; D remains ambiguous. CDR3 DNA: TGTGCCAGCAGTTCCGTAGGCACTGAAGCTTTCTTT. Translating it yields CASSSVGTEAFF.